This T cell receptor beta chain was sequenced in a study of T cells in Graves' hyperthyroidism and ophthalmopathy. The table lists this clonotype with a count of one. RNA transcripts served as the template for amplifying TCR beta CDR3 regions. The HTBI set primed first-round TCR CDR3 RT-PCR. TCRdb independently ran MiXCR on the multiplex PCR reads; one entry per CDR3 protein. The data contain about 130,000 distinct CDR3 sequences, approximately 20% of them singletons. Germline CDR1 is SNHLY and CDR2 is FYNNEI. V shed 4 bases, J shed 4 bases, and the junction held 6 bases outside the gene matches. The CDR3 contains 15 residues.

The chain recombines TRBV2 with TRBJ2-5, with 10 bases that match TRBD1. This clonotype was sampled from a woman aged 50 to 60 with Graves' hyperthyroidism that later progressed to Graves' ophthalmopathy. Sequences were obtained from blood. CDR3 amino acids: CASSGQGAQAETQYF. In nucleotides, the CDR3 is TGTGCCAGCAGTGGACAGGGGGCGCAGGCAGAGACCCAGTACTTC.